The rows below give T cell receptor beta chains drawn from one sample of a study of OX40 agonist ivuxolimab in advanced cancers. Method: immunoSEQ multiplex PCR; TCRdb's copy keeps in-frame clones and lacks some. The data show tens of thousands of clones, with roughly 90% seen just once and approximately 8% held by the top ten. The sample consisted of CD4+ or CD8+ T cells sorted from blood, taken in a trial of the OX40 agonist ivuxolimab. Source of these receptors: an adult with an advanced solid tumor such as melanoma, head and neck, liver or kidney cancer. Each CDR3 is given with its conserved first and last residue. D genes are given only for firm matches. Not all rows give a size; the values are once, few, many and, for expanded clones, a class.

DNA	CDR3	D	V	J	length	size
TGTGCCAGCAGTTTATCGACAGGGGGCTCGTGGGATGGCTACACCTTC	CASSLSTGGSWDGYTF	TRBD1	TRBV27	TRBJ1-2	16	-
TGTGCCAGCAGCATCGACAGGGGGCTTGGCTACACCTTC	CASSIDRGLGYTF	TRBD1	TRBV5-5	TRBJ1-2	13	-
TGCGCCAGCTTCCAGACTAGCGGGGGGCGTCGAGAGACCCAGTACTTC	CASFQTSGGRRETQYF	TRBD2	TRBV5-1	TRBJ2-5	16	-
TGTGCCACCAGCAGTGCGACAGGGCAGGACACCGGGGAGCTGTTTTTT	CATSSATGQDTGELFF	TRBD1	TRBV15	TRBJ2-2	16	-
TGTGCCAGCAGGGTAACACAGGGGGACCCAAGATCCTACGAGCAGTACTTC	CASRVTQGDPRSYEQYF	TRBD1	TRBV2	TRBJ2-7	17	once
TGTGCCAGCAGCGGTCGACAAACTAGCACAGATACGCAGTATTTT	CASSGRQTSTDTQYF	-	TRBV7-6	TRBJ2-3	15	-
TGTGCCAGCAGCTCGCGGCCTGGAAATGTGGGAGAGACCCAGTACTTC	CASSSRPGNVGETQYF	-	TRBV7-8	TRBJ2-5	16	once
TGTGCCAGCAGTTACGAGACTAGCGGGGTCTACGAGCAGTACTTC	CASSYETSGVYEQYF	TRBD2	TRBV6-5	TRBJ2-7	15	-
TGTGCCAGTAGTATTGGTCGAGAGCAAGAGACCCAGTACTTC	CASSIGREQETQYF	-	TRBV19	TRBJ2-5	14	-
TGTGCCAGCAGCGTAGCCGGGGCCGCTGGTTCACCCCTCCACTTT	CASSVAGAAGSPLHF	-	TRBV9	TRBJ1-6	15	-
TGTGCCAGCAGTAGGCGACTAGCGGGGGCTACGTACCAAGAGACCCAGTACTTC	CASSRRLAGATYQETQYF	TRBD2	TRBV27	TRBJ2-5	18	-
TGTGCCAGTAGTTGGATGAAGGGGGAAGCTTTCTTT	CASSWMKGEAFF	-	TRBV19	TRBJ1-1	12	once
TGTGCCAGCTCACCACCTTACGCGGGCTTCGGCCCCGAGCAGTACTTC	CASSPPYAGFGPEQYF	-	TRBV18	TRBJ2-7	16	-
TGTGCCAGATCAGAGGGGCAGGGCCACTATGGCTACACCTTC	CARSEGQGHYGYTF	-	TRBV7-8	TRBJ1-2	14	-
TGCAGCTATGACCCAGGGGAGGGGGAGACCCAGTACTTC	CSYDPGEGETQYF	-	TRBV29-1	TRBJ2-5	13	-
TGTGCCAGCAGCTTACCGGGGTCCTACGAGCAGTACTTC	CASSLPGSYEQYF	-	TRBV7-9	TRBJ2-7	13	medium-sized
TGTGCCAGCAGGGAGGAGGGGCGACGTTCCTACGAGCAGTACTTC	CASREEGRRSYEQYF	-	TRBV11-2	TRBJ2-7	15	-
TGTGCCGCGGGGGTAACGGGGGGGCCAGATACGCAGTATTTT	CAAGVTGGPDTQYF	TRBD2	TRBV6-5	TRBJ2-3	14	-
TGTGCCAGCAGCGTACCGGGACAGGGGTACTATGGCTACACCTTC	CASSVPGQGYYGYTF	TRBD1	TRBV11-2	TRBJ1-2	15	-
TGCAGCTCCAGGACAGAAAACACCGGGGAGCTGTTTTTT	CSSRTENTGELFF	-	TRBV29-1	TRBJ2-2	13	-
TGTGCCATCAGTGGCCGCAAGGACAGGGGGATGGATGGCTACACCTTC	CAISGRKDRGMDGYTF	TRBD1	TRBV10-3	TRBJ1-2	16	-
TGTGCCAGCAGTTTCCTAGCGGGCACAGATACGCAGTATTTT	CASSFLAGTDTQYF	TRBD2	TRBV28	TRBJ2-3	14	few
TGTGCCAGCAGCTCCGGCCCGGGACAGGGCTACAATGAGCAGTTCTTC	CASSSGPGQGYNEQFF	TRBD1	TRBV13	TRBJ2-1	16	-
TGTGCCAGCTTGGGCGGGGGAAGTAACACCGGGGAGCTGTTTTTT	CASLGGGSNTGELFF	TRBD2	TRBV4-2	TRBJ2-2	15	-
TGTGCCGCCAAAGGGGACACCGGGGAGCTGTTTTTT	CAAKGDTGELFF	-	TRBV10-3	TRBJ2-2	12	-
TGTGCCAGCTCTGCTCAGGAAGGCGGAAACACCATATATTTT	CASSAQEGGNTIYF	-	TRBV28	TRBJ1-3	14	-
TGCGCCAGCAGCTCTAGCGGGGGAAGGGGCACCGGGGAGCTGTTTTTT	CASSSSGGRGTGELFF	TRBD2	TRBV4-1	TRBJ2-2	16	once
TGCGCCAGCAGCCAAGATCGTCCGGGGGCGGCCTTCTATGGCTACACCTTC	CASSQDRPGAAFYGYTF	-	TRBV4-3	TRBJ1-2	17	-
TGTGCCAGCAGTGGTCACCCCGACAGGTTGACTGAAGCTTTCTTT	CASSGHPDRLTEAFF	-	TRBV6-5	TRBJ1-1	15	-
TGTGCCAGCAGCCCAGGGGGGGGTACTGAAGCTTTCTTT	CASSPGGGTEAFF	TRBD1	TRBV7-9	TRBJ1-1	13	once
TGTGCCAGCAGCCGAGCAGGGGCCAGCCAAGAGACCCAGTACTTC	CASSRAGASQETQYF	-	TRBV7-3	TRBJ2-5	15	-
TGTGCCAGCAGCCCGGGGGTAGTTGACTATGGCTACACCTTC	CASSPGVVDYGYTF	-	TRBV5-6	TRBJ1-2	14	-
TGTGCCAGCAGCCCCAGCCCTAGCGGGGGGGCGGGTGGGGAGCTGTTTTTT	CASSPSPSGGAGGELFF	TRBD2	TRBV5-4	TRBJ2-2	17	-
TGTGCCAGCAGCTTAGACACCAGGGGGCTGTCTGGAAACACCATATATTTT	CASSLDTRGLSGNTIYF	TRBD1	TRBV7-6	TRBJ1-3	17	-
TGTGCCAGCAGCTTAGGGGGATCAGGGAGGGACTATGGCTACACCTTC	CASSLGGSGRDYGYTF	-	TRBV7-2	TRBJ1-2	16	-
TGTGCCAGCAGCTTTCTTCTGACAGAGGGAAGTGAGCAGTTCTTC	CASSFLLTEGSEQFF	-	TRBV9	TRBJ2-1	15	-
TGTGCCAGCAGCGTAGGGTCAGGGCTGCAGCCCCAGCATTTT	CASSVGSGLQPQHF	-	TRBV9	TRBJ1-5	14	-
TGTGCCAGCAGCCCAACTACGAGTGAGCAGTACTTC	CASSPTTSEQYF	-	TRBV11-2	TRBJ2-7	12	-
TGTGCCAGCAGTTTCCAGGGGAGTAACGAGCAGTACTTC	CASSFQGSNEQYF	-	TRBV27	TRBJ2-7	13	-
TGTGCCAGCTCCGAACAGGACAATAGCAATCAGCCCCAGCATTTT	CASSEQDNSNQPQHF	-	TRBV18	TRBJ1-5	15	few
TGTGCCAGCAGCTACGACAGCTCCTATAATTCACCCCTCCACTTT	CASSYDSSYNSPLHF	-	TRBV5-8	TRBJ1-6	15	-
TGCGCCAGCAGCCCATCAGGTAGCGGGGGGGCGGGTGAGCAGTTCTTC	CASSPSGSGGAGEQFF	TRBD2	TRBV4-1	TRBJ2-1	16	-
TGTGCCAGCTCTGCAGAGGGGTTGGAGACCGGGGAGCTGTTTTTT	CASSAEGLETGELFF	-	TRBV18	TRBJ2-2	15	-
TGTGCCAGCAGGGCAGGGGGCTTTTACGAGCAGTACTTC	CASRAGGFYEQYF	TRBD1	TRBV5-6	TRBJ2-7	13	-
TGTGCCAGCAGCTCCCATACCGGGGAGCTGTTTTTT	CASSSHTGELFF	-	TRBV7-6	TRBJ2-2	12	-
TGTGCCAGCAGCTCACCGGGACAGGGGGCCAAGCCTTATGGCTACACCTTC	CASSSPGQGAKPYGYTF	TRBD1	TRBV7-6	TRBJ1-2	17	-
TGTGCTAGTGTGTTAGGAGGGGTAGAGACCCAGTACTTC	CASVLGGVETQYF	-	TRBV12-5	TRBJ2-5	13	-
TGTGCCAGCAGCAGCGGGTCGGGGAAACTGTTTTTT	CASSSGSGKLFF	-	TRBV5-6	TRBJ1-4	12	-
TGTGCCAGCAGCTCCACAGCGGAGACCCAGTACTTC	CASSSTAETQYF	-	TRBV7-9	TRBJ2-5	12	-
TGTGCCAGCAGCCCCTGGTGGAGCGGGGAGACATCTGGGGCCAACGTCCTGACTTTC	CASSPWWSGETSGANVLTF	TRBD2	TRBV7-6	TRBJ2-6	19	-